The 9 T cell receptor beta chains presented below share a single source sample, sequenced in a study of blood T cells in healthy people across ages. Then a second PCR, running about 7 to 11 cycles, was carried out with a sample-barcoded 5' primer and a J-beta primer mix. In TCRdb, the 5' RACE reads were re-called with MiXCR into one record per CDR3 protein. The sample carries about a million distinct CDR3 sequences, under 40% recorded once. Source material: blood. The origin of the receptors is a young man in good health.

V gene TRBV10-3 combines with J gene TRBJ1-2, with no clear D. Germline assignment: CDR1 ENHRY and CDR2 SYGVKD. With 3 bases removed from V and 5 bases from J, the gap between germline ends came to 16 bases. The CDR3 has 15 amino acids. The CDR3 reads CAISEPGASKYGYTF. CDR3 nucleotide sequence: TGTGCCATCAGTGAACCGGGAGCAAGCAAATATGGCTACACCTTC.

This clonotype was counted ten times or more. J is TRBJ2-7 and V is TRBV7-2; perhaps D is TRBD1 or TRBD2 (5 bases each). Germline V gives CDR1 SGHTA, CDR2 FQGNSA. V lost 4 bases, J lost 6 bases, and 16 bases lay in between. CDR3 length equals 14 residues. In nucleotides, the CDR3 is TGTGCCAGCAGCTCCGGTGTGGGGGTTAGCGAGCAGTACTTC. Translating gives CASSSGVGVSEQYF.

The chain employs TRBV6-1 and TRBJ1-2, with a possible D match to TRBD1 (5 bases). The length of the CDR3 is 14 residues. Germline V lookup: CDR1 MNHNS, CDR2 SASEGT. Trimming left V 4 bases short and J 0 bases short, with 9 bases between. As DNA, the CDR3 is TGTGCCAGCAGTGGCCGACAGCCTAACTATGGCTACACCTTC. Amino acid sequence: CASSGRQPNYGYTF.

V is TRBV7-3 and J is TRBJ1-1; 7 nucleotides agree with TRBD1. The CDR3 length is 14 residues. V gave up 7 bases and J gave up 4 bases; unmatched junction bases: 9. In germline, CDR1 is SGHTA, CDR2 FQGTGA. CDR3 sequence: CASNALGGPTEAFF. Here the CDR3 DNA reads TGTGCCAGCAACGCCTTAGGGGGCCCCACTGAAGCTTTCTTT.

The V call is TRBV10-3, the J call TRBJ1-3; D remains ambiguous. There are 17 residues in the CDR3. CDR1 is ENHRY and CDR2 is SYGVKD in the germline V gene. Trimming stripped 0 bases from V and 0 bases from J, with 12 bases between. CDR3 loop: CAISESGVRSSGNTIYF. The DNA for the CDR3 is TGTGCCATCAGTGAGTCGGGAGTTAGAAGCTCTGGAAACACCATATATTTT.

Many counts were recorded for this clonotype. The chain links TRBV7-2 to TRBJ2-1; unclear D gene. Trimming pared 0 bases from V and 4 bases from J, leaving 7 bases between. The CDR3 is 14 amino acids. CDR1 and CDR2 from the germline V gene are SGHTA and FQGNSA. CDR3 nucleotides: TGTGCCAGCAGCTTAGCTTCAGCATACAATGAGCAGTTCTTC. Translating gives CASSLASAYNEQFF. The variable domain in full, with the rest retrieved from reference TRBV7-2 and TRBJ2-1, is GAGVSQSPSNKVTEKGKDVELRCDPISGHTALYWYRQSLGQGLEFLIYFQGNSAPDKSGLPSDRFSAERTGGSVSTLTIQRTQQEDSAVYLCASSLASAYNEQFFGPGTRLTVL.

The CDR3 DNA reads TGTGCCATCAGTGAGTTCGGGGACGAGGGTTCACCCCTCCACTTT. It encodes CAISEFGDEGSPLHF. The chain couples TRBV10-3 to TRBJ1-6, with TRBD1 as a possible D gene (5 bases). This CDR3 region has 15 residues. Trimming stripped 1 base from V and 9 bases from J, with 13 bases between. Looked up from germline, CDR1 is ENHRY and CDR2 is SYGVKD.

The CDR3 protein is CASSLEGRGPPDTQYF. CDR3 nucleotides: TGCGCCAGCAGCTTGGAGGGACGGGGCCCCCCAGATACGCAGTATTTT. The chain links TRBV5-1 to TRBJ2-3; D might be TRBD1 or TRBD2, each matching 5 bases. This CDR3 is 16 amino acids long. V dropped 0 bases and J dropped 4 bases, with 15 bases sitting between them. Germline lookup yields CDR1 SGHRS and CDR2 YFSETQ. Filled out from reference TRBV5-1 and TRBJ2-3, the complete variable domain reads KAGVTQTPRYLIKTRGQQVTLSCSPISGHRSVSWYQQTPGQGLQFLFEYFSETQRNKGNFPGRFSGRQFSNSRSEMNVSTLELGDSALYLCASSLEGRGPPDTQYFGPGTRLTVL.

A few counts support this clonotype. V and J are TRBV20-1 and TRBJ2-7; 8 nucleotides match TRBD1. This CDR3 comprises 13 residues. The V segment lost 3 bases and the J segment 2 bases; nucleotides outside the gene matches: 3. Germline V gene lookup returns CDR1 DFQATT and CDR2 SNEGSKA (reference sequence). The CDR3 bases are TGCAGTGCTAGGGGACAGGTCGCCTACGAGCAGTACTTC. The encoded protein is CSARGQVAYEQYF.